This T cell receptor (beta chain) was obtained from a study of blood T cells in healthy people across ages. Then a second PCR, running about 7 to 11 cycles, was carried out with a sample-barcoded 5' primer and a J-beta primer mix. TCRdb fed the 5' RACE reads into MiXCR, producing one record per CDR3 protein. The sample has fewer than 2,000,000 distinct CDR3 sequences, about two fifths seen once. The sequencing input was blood. This receptor was obtained from a human donor in good health.

CDR3 bases: TGCGCCAGCAGCCAAGAGGATGGCAGTGTAGATTCACCCCTCCACTTT. It translates to CASSQEDGSVDSPLHF. V gene TRBV4-1 combines with J gene TRBJ1-6, with D unclear. The CDR3 has 16 residues. Germline assignment: CDR1 MGHRA and CDR2 YSYEKL. V dropped 0 bases and J dropped 8 bases, with 14 bases sitting between them.